Presented here are 5 T cell receptor beta chains from one specimen sequenced in a study of T cell responses to AZD1222 COVID-19 vaccine. Sequenced by immunoSEQ multiplex PCR; TCRdb stores in-frame clones only, minus some. The data contain tens of thousands of clones, around four fifths of them seen just once; the ten biggest clones take up about an eighth. The material sequenced was peripheral blood, taken on day 0 of AZD1222 vaccination. The receptors come from an adult in good health.

The chain recombines TRBV30 with TRBJ2-3, with D perhaps matching TRBD2 (5 bases). Germline V gene lookup returns CDR1 GTSNPN and CDR2 SVGIG (reference sequence). Trimming pared 0 bases from V and 3 bases from J, leaving 13 bases between. The CDR3 totals 15 residues. The CDR3 bases are TGTGCCTGGAGTGTACAGCGGTTAACTACAGATACGCAGTATTTT. It specifies CAWSVQRLTTDTQYF. The variable domain in full, with the rest retrieved from reference TRBV30 and TRBJ2-3, is SQTIHQWPATLVQPVGSPLSLECTVEGTSNPNLYWYRQAAGRGLQLLFYSVGIGQISSEVPQNLSASRPQDRQFILSSKKLLLSDSGFYLCAWSVQRLTTDTQYFGPGTRLTVL.

The chain uses TRBV7-9 and TRBJ2-7, with 9 bases identical to TRBD1. The CDR3 covers 17 residues. Germline V gene lookup returns CDR1 SEHNR and CDR2 FQNEAQ (reference sequence). V lost 5 bases and J lost 3; bases outside the gene matches: 14. The CDR3 region has the DNA TGTGCCAGCAGCCACCCAGACATTACAGGGGGCTTCTACGAGCAGTACTTC. Protein product: CASSHPDITGGFYEQYF.

V is TRBV7-9 and J is TRBJ1-2, with no clear D. The CDR3 contains 13 residues. Germline CDR1 is SEHNR and CDR2 is FQNEAQ (reference sequence). V gave up 5 bases and J gave up 8 bases, with 15 bases separating them. CDR3 residues: CASSQSTGDGYTF. DNA for the CDR3: TGTGCCAGCAGCCAAAGCACGGGAGACGGCTACACCTTC.

This clone has just a few counts. The DNA of the CDR3 is TGCGCCAGCAGCTTGGGACGGACAGGGGGCGGTGAAGCTTTCTTT. Its translation is CASSLGRTGGGEAFF. This chain connects TRBV5-1 to TRBJ1-1; 11 nucleotides match TRBD1. CDR1 and CDR2 (germline): SGHRS, YFSETQ. Trimming took 0 bases from V and 7 from J; bases not matched to a gene: 5. This CDR3 has 15 residues.

The DNA of the CDR3 is TGTGCCAGCAGTTACTATTTAGAGCTCTGGACAGCTTCCTCTGGGGCCAACGTCCTGACTTTC. Amino acids: CASSYYLELWTASSGANVLTF. The chain is built from TRBV6-2 or TRBV6-3 and TRBJ2-6, with a weak D call TRBD1 (6 bases). Germline V gene data show CDR1 as MNHEY and CDR2 as SVGEGT. The CDR3 contains 21 residues. The germline V and J ends were trimmed by 1 base and 0 bases, with 22 bases remaining between them.